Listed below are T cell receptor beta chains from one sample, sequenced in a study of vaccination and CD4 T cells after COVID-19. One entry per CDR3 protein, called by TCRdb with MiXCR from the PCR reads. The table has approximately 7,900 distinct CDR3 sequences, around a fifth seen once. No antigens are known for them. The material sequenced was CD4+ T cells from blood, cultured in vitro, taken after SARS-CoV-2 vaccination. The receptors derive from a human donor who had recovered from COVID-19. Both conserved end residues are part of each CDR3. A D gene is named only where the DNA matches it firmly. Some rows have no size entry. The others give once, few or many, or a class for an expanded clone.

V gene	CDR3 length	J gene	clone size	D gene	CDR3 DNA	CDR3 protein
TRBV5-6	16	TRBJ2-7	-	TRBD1	TGTGCCAGCAGCTTGTTATGGGACAGGGGAACCTACGAGCAGTACTTC	CASSLLWDRGTYEQYF
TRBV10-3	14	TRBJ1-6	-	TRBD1	TGTGCCATCAGTGGGGACAGCGATAATTCACCCCTCCACTTT	CAISGDSDNSPLHF
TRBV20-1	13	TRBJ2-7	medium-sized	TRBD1	TGCAGTGCTTTCGGCCGGACAGGGAACGAGCAGTACTTC	CSAFGRTGNEQYF
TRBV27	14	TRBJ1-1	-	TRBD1	TGTGCCAGCAGTCCACAACAGGGGGGGACTGAAGCTTTCTTT	CASSPQQGGTEAFF
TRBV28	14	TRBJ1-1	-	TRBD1	TGTGCCAGCAGTTCCCAGGGGGCCGCCCATGAAGCTTTCTTT	CASSSQGAAHEAFF
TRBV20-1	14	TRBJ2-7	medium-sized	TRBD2	TGCAGTGCTGCCCTCCCGGGGGGATCCTACGAGCAGTACTTC	CSAALPGGSYEQYF
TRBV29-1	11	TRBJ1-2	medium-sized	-	TGCAGCGTCCACCTTGGGGGTGGCTACACCTTC	CSVHLGGGYTF
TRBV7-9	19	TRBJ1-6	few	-	TGTGCCAGCAGCTTATTAGGAAATTCGAGGGGCCCGAATAATTCACCCCTCCACTTT	CASSLLGNSRGPNNSPLHF
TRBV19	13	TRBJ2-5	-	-	TGTGCCAGTAGGGGCGGGAATTTAGAGACCCAGTACTTC	CASRGGNLETQYF
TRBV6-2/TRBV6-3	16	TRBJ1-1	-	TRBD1	TGTGCCAGCAGGAATGACAGGGGTATTGGCGACACTGAAGCTTTCTTT	CASRNDRGIGDTEAFF
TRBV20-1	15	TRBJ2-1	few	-	TGCAGTGCTAGACCCAGATTTGAATCCTACAATGAGCAGTTCTTC	CSARPRFESYNEQFF
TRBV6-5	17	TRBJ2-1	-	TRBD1	TGTGCCAGCAGTTACCGCATGGACAGGGGGTCCTACAATGAGCAGTTCTTC	CASSYRMDRGSYNEQFF
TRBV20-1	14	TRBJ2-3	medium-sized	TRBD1	TGCAGTGCTAGAGTCAGGGGGCAGTCAGATACGCAGTATTTT	CSARVRGQSDTQYF
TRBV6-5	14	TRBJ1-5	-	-	TGTGCCAGCAGTTACTCGAGGGGAATGCAGCCCCAGCATTTT	CASSYSRGMQPQHF
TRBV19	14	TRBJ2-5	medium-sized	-	TGTGCCAGTAGAACAGGGTCGGAGGTAGAGACCCAGTACTTC	CASRTGSEVETQYF
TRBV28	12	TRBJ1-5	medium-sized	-	TGTGCCAGCAAAGTCGCTAATCAGCCCCAGCATTTT	CASKVANQPQHF
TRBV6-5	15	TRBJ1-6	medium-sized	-	TGTGCCAGCAGTTACGGAGGATCCTATAATTCACCCCTCCACTTT	CASSYGGSYNSPLHF
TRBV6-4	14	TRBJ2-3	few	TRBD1	TGTGCCAGCAGTGAGGGACAGGGGGCAGATACGCAGTATTTT	CASSEGQGADTQYF
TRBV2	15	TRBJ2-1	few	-	TGTGCCAGCAGTGATTCGGGGGTCTCCTACAATGAGCAGTTCTTC	CASSDSGVSYNEQFF
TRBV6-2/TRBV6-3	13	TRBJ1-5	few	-	TGTGCCAGCGTGAAGGGGGAGAATCAGCCCCAGCATTTT	CASVKGENQPQHF
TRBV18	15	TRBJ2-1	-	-	TGTGCCAGCTCACCAGAGGGTAGCTCCTACAATGAGCAGTTCTTC	CASSPEGSSYNEQFF
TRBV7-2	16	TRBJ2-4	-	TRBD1	TGTGCCAGCAGCAACGCCGGGACAGCCTACAAAAACATTCAGTACTTC	CASSNAGTAYKNIQYF
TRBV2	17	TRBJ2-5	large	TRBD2	TGTGCCAGCACCAAGGGACTAGCGGGGGGCCTTGCTAAGACCCAGTACTTC	CASTKGLAGGLAKTQYF
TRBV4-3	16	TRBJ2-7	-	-	TGCGCCAGCAGCCAAGTTGCGGGGCTTGTCTCCTACGAGCAGTACTTC	CASSQVAGLVSYEQYF
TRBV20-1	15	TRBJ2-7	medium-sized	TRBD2	TGCAGTGCTAGGGACCGACTAGCGGGGATAAACGAGCAGTACTTC	CSARDRLAGINEQYF
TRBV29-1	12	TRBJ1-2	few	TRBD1	TGCAGCGCCACAGGGGGCGAGGGTGGCTACACCTTC	CSATGGEGGYTF
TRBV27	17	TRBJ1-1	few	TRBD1	TGTGCCAGCAGCTCTCTTGGGAGGGGGCGCGGGAACACTGAAGCTTTCTTT	CASSSLGRGRGNTEAFF
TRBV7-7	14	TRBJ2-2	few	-	TGTGCTAGCAGCTTAACAGGGCAGGCCGGGGAGCTGTTTTTT	CASSLTGQAGELFF